The 29 T cell receptor beta chains reported below all come from one sample, sequenced in a study of blood T cell repertoires in COVID-19. Here immunoSEQ multiplex PCR was the method, and the copy in TCRdb shows in-frame clones only, minus some. This table holds approximately 46,000 clones, approximately 90% found once. The specimen was peripheral blood. These receptors were collected from a man between 65 and 85 years old with active COVID-19.

CDR3 in DNA: TGTGCCAGCAGTCCCGCGGCGGGGGCGGGGAACACCGGGGAGCTGTTTTTT. Its translation: CASSPAAGAGNTGELFF. The chain carries TRBV28 and TRBJ2-2; D might be TRBD2 (7 bases). The CDR3 totals 17 residues. The V end lost 5 bases, the J end lost 1 base, and 17 bases lay between the germline ends. Germline CDR1 reads MDHEN; CDR2 reads SYDVKM.

The rearrangement joins TRBV6-2 or TRBV6-3 to TRBJ1-1; D remains unclear. The CDR3 spans 17 residues. The V end was cut by 1 base, the J end by 2 bases, with 17 bases between. The V gene's germline CDR1 is MNHEY and CDR2 SVGEGT. In DNA, the CDR3 is TGTGCCAGCAGTTACTTAGTCCTCGGTTTTGAAAACACTGAAGCTTTCTTT. Its protein is CASSYLVLGFENTEAFF.

This clone was counted once. V is TRBV2 and J is TRBJ2-1; the match to TRBD1 covers 8 bases. The CDR3 runs to 15 residues. The germline CDR1 and CDR2 sequences are SNHLY and FYNNEI. J gave up 8 bases and V 2 bases, and 8 bases lay outside the gene matches. As DNA, the CDR3 is TGTGCCAGCAGTGAAAGGCAGGGGGCGTGGGATGAGCAGTTCTTC. This translates into CASSERQGAWDEQFF.

This clone has only a few counts. The chain employs TRBV7-9 and TRBJ1-2, with 9 nucleotides matching TRBD1. The germline V gene has CDR1 SEHNR and CDR2 FQNEAQ (reference sequence). The CDR3 is 17 residues long. J was trimmed by 0 bases and V by 2 bases; bases with no gene match: 7. CDR3 coding DNA: TGTGCCAGCAGCTTACGGGGAGACAGGGGGTCTAACTATGGCTACACCTTC. Residues: CASSLRGDRGSNYGYTF.

The genes are TRBV6-5 and TRBJ2-5; D may be TRBD1 (5 bases). Germline V CDR1 and CDR2: MNHEY, SVGAGI. Deletions cut 6 bases from V and 7 bases from J, with 15 bases between. The CDR3 contains 13 residues. In DNA form, the CDR3 reads TGTGCCAGCAGCCACCCTGGGGCCACGACCCAGTACTTC. This gives the protein CASSHPGATTQYF.

This chain connects TRBV6-6 to TRBJ2-7; TRBD1 aligns across 8 bases. Looked up from germline, CDR1 is MNHNY and CDR2 is SVGAGI (reference sequence). With V trimmed by 1 base and J by 0 bases, 5 bases remained unmatched. CDR3 length: 16 residues. The CDR3 nucleotides read TGTGCCAGCAGTTACTGGAGGGACAGGAGCTCCTACGAGCAGTACTTC. Translating it yields CASSYWRDRSSYEQYF.

The chain recombines TRBV10-2 with TRBJ2-1; 8 bases are shared with TRBD2. There are 15 residues in the CDR3. V dropped 9 bases and J dropped 1; count of bases not matched to a gene: 8. Germline V gene sequence: CDR1 WSHSY, CDR2 SAAADI. CDR3 nucleotides: TGCGCCAGTTCCGAGCGGGGGAGATCCTACAATGAGCAGTTCTTC. Translating gives CASSERGRSYNEQFF.

V is TRBV6-6 and J is TRBJ1-1, with D maybe TRBD1 (6 bases). The CDR3 totals 12 residues. V lost 9 bases to trimming and J lost 12 bases, with 20 bases between them. Germline V gene data show CDR1 as MNHNY and CDR2 as SVGAGI (reference sequence). The CDR3 sequence: CASQSLRGISFF. The CDR3 coding sequence is TGTGCCAGTCAGTCGTTAAGGGGGATATCTTTCTTT.

This clone was detected only a few times. The chain combines TRBV5-1 with TRBJ2-7; D is undetermined. Trimming removed 3 bases from V and 0 bases from J, with 13 bases in between. This CDR3 has 15 residues. The germline V gene has CDR1 SGHRS and CDR2 YFSETQ. CDR3 loop: CASSSGGRSSYEQYF. The DNA of the CDR3 is TGCGCCAGCAGCTCCGGCGGTAGGAGCTCCTACGAGCAGTACTTC. The whole variable domain, filled in from reference TRBV5-1 and TRBJ2-7, reads KAGVTQTPRYLIKTRGQQVTLSCSPISGHRSVSWYQQTPGQGLQFLFEYFSETQRNKGNFPGRFSGRQFSNSRSEMNVSTLELGDSALYLCASSSGGRSSYEQYFGPGTRLTVT.

V is TRBV5-1 and J is TRBJ2-5; 10 positions match TRBD2. Looked up from germline, CDR1 is SGHRS and CDR2 is YFSETQ. Trimming removed 7 bases from V and 1 base from J; junction bases left unmatched: 10. This CDR3 contains 16 residues. CDR3 sequence (DNA): TGCGCCAGCGGACGGGGGGCTAGCGGGGGCCAAGAGACCCAGTACTTC. This encodes CASGRGASGGQETQYF.

About this clone itself: One end of the junction varies from germline; a read error may be responsible. The chain employs TRBV7-7 and TRBJ2-5; D gene ambiguous. Germline V gives CDR1 SSHAT, CDR2 FNYEAQ (reference sequence). This CDR3 has 13 amino acids. CDR3 sequence: CASSLDSQETQYF. As DNA, the CDR3 is TGTGCTAGCAGCTTAGACTCGCAAGAGACCCAGTACTTC.

The chain employs TRBV12-5 and TRBJ2-7; no definite D call. V gave up 4 bases and J gave up 0 bases, with 10 bases separating them. This CDR3 region has 14 residues. Per germline, CDR1 LGHNT and CDR2 FRNRAP. The CDR3, as DNA: TGTGCTAGTGGTTCACCGGGTCTCTCCTACGAGCAGTACTTC. Translation: CASGSPGLSYEQYF.

The chain employs TRBV14 and TRBJ1-1; 10 positions match TRBD1. Losses at the gene ends were 5 bases for V and 5 bases for J; bases not matched to a gene: 11. Germline lookup yields CDR1 SGHDN and CDR2 FVKESK. The CDR3 has 16 amino acids. This CDR3 is CASSVIGGDRGTEAFF. CDR3 bases: TGTGCCAGCAGCGTGATCGGAGGGGACAGGGGTACTGAAGCTTTCTTT.

V usage is TRBV28 and J usage is TRBJ1-1; 9 bases line up with TRBD1. Trimming removed 10 bases from V and 8 bases from J; junction bases left unmatched: 11. CDR3 length equals 13 residues. CDR1 is MDHEN and CDR2 is SYDVKM in the germline V gene. CDR3 loop: CATVPGQGSEAFF. Written as DNA, the CDR3 is TGTGCCACCGTACCAGGACAGGGGTCGGAAGCTTTCTTT.

This clone was seen just once. The rearrangement joins TRBV4-1 to TRBJ1-6; TRBD1 matches 8 bases. Unmatched junction bases numbered 2, after V lost 1 base and J lost 6 bases. Germline-derived CDR1 and CDR2 are MGHRA and YSYEKL. The CDR3 runs to 15 residues. CDR3 nucleotides: TGCGCCAGCAGCCAAGGGGGACAGGCTAATTCACCCCTCCACTTT. Translated: CASSQGGQANSPLHF.

The rearrangement links TRBV13 to TRBJ2-7; TRBD1 aligns across 7 bases. The germline CDR1 and CDR2 sequences are PRHDT and FYEKMQ (reference sequence). This CDR3 comprises 13 residues. The V and J ends lost 5 bases and 3 bases, in that order; junction bases with no gene match: 4. In DNA, the CDR3 is TGTGCCAGCAGCCTCAGACAGGGCTACGAGCAGTACTTC. Amino acid sequence: CASSLRQGYEQYF.

This clone was detected only once. J is TRBJ2-4 and V is TRBV4-3, with 11 positions matching TRBD1. Germline-derived CDR1 and CDR2 are LGHNA and YSLEER. After removal of 1 base from V and 2 bases from J, the junction contained 19 bases not matched to a gene. The CDR3 runs 22 residues. CDR3 nucleotide sequence: TGCGCCAGCAGCCAAGCCCATCACCCCGGACAGGGGGCAATCGTTTCCAAAAACATTCAGTACTTC. It is translated as CASSQAHHPGQGAIVSKNIQYF.

The rearrangement joins TRBV18 to TRBJ2-3; 10 nucleotides align to TRBD1. Germline values: CDR1 KGHSH, CDR2 LQKENI. V lost 8 bases to trimming and J lost 3 bases; unmatched junction nucleotides: 11. This CDR3 comprises 16 residues. The CDR3 sequence is CASQASGQGRTDTQYF. The CDR3 region has the DNA TGTGCCAGCCAGGCCTCGGGACAGGGGAGGACAGATACGCAGTATTTT.

This chain links TRBV5-1 with TRBJ2-7; the match to TRBD1 covers 7 bases. The V segment lost 2 bases and the J segment 0 bases; nucleotides outside the gene matches: 5. This CDR3 is 15 amino acids long. Germline values: CDR1 SGHRS, CDR2 YFSETQ. The CDR3 loop is CASSFGQGDSYEQYF. In nucleotides, the CDR3 is TGCGCCAGCAGCTTCGGCCAGGGGGACTCCTACGAGCAGTACTTC.

The chain uses TRBV5-8 and TRBJ1-3; D is perhaps TRBD1 (5 bases). This CDR3 contains 16 residues. CDR1 and CDR2 (germline): SGHTS, YDEGEE. Deletions cut 1 base from V and 0 bases from J, with 11 bases between. The CDR3 spells CASSLQQASSGNTIYF. The CDR3 coding sequence is TGTGCCAGCAGCTTGCAACAGGCCAGCTCTGGAAACACCATATATTTT.

This chain joins TRBV12-5 and TRBJ2-7, with TRBD1 matching over 8 bases. Germline-derived CDR1 and CDR2 are LGHNT and FRNRAP. This CDR3 is 14 amino acids long. Trimming cost V 6 bases and J 2 bases; bases outside gene matches: 6. The CDR3 DNA follows: TGTGCTAGTGGCCGCGAACAGGGGGCCTACGAGCAGTACTTC. It encodes CASGREQGAYEQYF.

This clone was observed a few times. This chain uses TRBV7-2 with TRBJ2-7, with a weak D call TRBD2 (6 bases). Per germline, CDR1 SGHTA and CDR2 FQGNSA. The CDR3 has 14 residues. The V gene lost 7 bases and the J gene lost 3 bases, with 16 bases spanning the gap. The CDR3 is CASTRGTGDYEQYF. In nucleotides, the CDR3 is TGTGCCAGCACCCGGGGGACCGGGGACTACGAGCAGTACTTC.

V is TRBV3-1 (or the pseudogene TRBV3-2) and J is TRBJ1-2; the D is unclear. Trimming shortened V by 4 bases and J by 2 bases, and 14 bases separated the two germline ends. The CDR3 spans 15 residues. Germline lookup yields CDR1 LGHDT and CDR2 YNNKEL (reference sequence). Written as DNA, the CDR3 is TGTGCCAGCAGCCCTCATGAGGGTCAGAACTATGGCTACACCTTC. Its protein product is CASSPHEGQNYGYTF.

This rearrangement joins TRBV6-2 or TRBV6-3 to TRBJ1-5; TRBD1 matches at 7 bases. V dropped 4 bases and J dropped 10; count of bases not matched to a gene: 10. The CDR3 is 14 amino acids. The germline gives CDR1 MNHEY, CDR2 SVGEGT. The CDR3 nucleotides read TGTGCCAGCAGTTTGGGACAGCAGAAGGATCCCCAGCATTTT. Translation gives CASSLGQQKDPQHF.

This clone was picked up one time. This chain uses TRBV5-6 with TRBJ2-2, with unresolved D. There are 15 residues in the CDR3. Germline assignment: CDR1 SGHDT and CDR2 YYEEEE. Trimming shortened V by 1 base and J by 2 bases, and 9 bases separated the two germline ends. CDR3 bases: TGTGCCAGCAGCTTGTCAGGCTATAACACCGGGGAGCTGTTTTTT. The encoded protein is CASSLSGYNTGELFF.

This clone has only one observation. This chain uses TRBV19 with TRBJ1-6; D is ambiguous. The germline CDR1 and CDR2 sequences are LNHDA and SQIVND (reference sequence). There are 13 residues in the CDR3. V was clipped by 8 bases and J by 8 bases, with 13 bases between them. The CDR3 coding sequence is TGTGCCAGTTCAACATCGGGAGATTCACCCCTCCACTTT. Translated, it gives CASSTSGDSPLHF. Complete variable domain (other parts from reference TRBV19 and TRBJ1-6): DGGITQSPKYLFRKEGQNVTLSCEQNLNHDAMYWYRQDPGQGLRLIYYSQIVNDFQKGDIAEGYSVSREKKESFPLTVTSAQKNPTAFYLCASSTSGDSPLHFGNGTRLTVT.

This chain links TRBV6-6 with TRBJ2-5; 9 bases line up with TRBD2. The trim removed 8 bases at V and 2 bases at J, leaving 6 bases unmatched. Per germline, CDR1 MNHNY and CDR2 SVGAGI (reference sequence). The CDR3 is 14 residues long. The CDR3 nucleotides read TGTGCCAGCTACCTCGCGGGGGGGCAAGAGACCCAGTACTTC. Protein sequence: CASYLAGGQETQYF.

The V call is TRBV5-1, the J call TRBJ1-5; D is undetermined. The CDR3 consists of 15 residues. CDR1 and CDR2 (germline): SGHRS, YFSETQ. Trimming shortened V by 4 bases and J by 2 bases, and 13 bases separated the two germline ends. The CDR3 region is CASSPAGSGNQPQHF. CDR3 nucleotide sequence: TGCGCCAGCAGCCCCGCGGGGAGTGGCAATCAGCCCCAGCATTTT.

This chain connects TRBV4-1 to TRBJ2-1, with 7 bases matching TRBD2. The length of the CDR3 is 14 residues. Germline CDR1 and CDR2: MGHRA and YSYEKL. V trimming: 3 bases; J trimming: 8 bases; junction bases outside the gene matches: 7. The CDR3: CASSHPGGSDEQFF. The CDR3 DNA sequence: TGCGCCAGCAGCCATCCGGGAGGCTCCGATGAGCAGTTCTTC.